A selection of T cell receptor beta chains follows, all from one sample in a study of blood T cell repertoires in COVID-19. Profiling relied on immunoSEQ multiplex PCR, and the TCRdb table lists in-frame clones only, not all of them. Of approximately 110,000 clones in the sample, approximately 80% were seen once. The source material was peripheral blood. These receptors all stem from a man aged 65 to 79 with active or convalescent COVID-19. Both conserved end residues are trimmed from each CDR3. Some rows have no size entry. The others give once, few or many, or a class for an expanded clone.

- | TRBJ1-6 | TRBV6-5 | ASRPDRAFDSPLH
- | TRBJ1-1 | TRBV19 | ASNAQPGTEAF
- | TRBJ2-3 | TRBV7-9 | ASSLGGTSGVGDTQY
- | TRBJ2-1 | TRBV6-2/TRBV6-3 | ASSYSLRGNEQF
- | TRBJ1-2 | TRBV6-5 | ARLGGRYNYGYT
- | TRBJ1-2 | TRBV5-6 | ASSAGGHFGYT
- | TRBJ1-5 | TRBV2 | ASRAGASQPQH
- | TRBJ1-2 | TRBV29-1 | SVEEGEGVNYGYT
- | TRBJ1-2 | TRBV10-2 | ASSEFPGGYGYT
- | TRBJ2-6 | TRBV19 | ASSMGGSGANVLT
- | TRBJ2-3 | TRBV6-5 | ASSPSGDTQY
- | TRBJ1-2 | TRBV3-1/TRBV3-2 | ASSHDRGNGYT
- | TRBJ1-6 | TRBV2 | ASSSDRSGTGDSPLH
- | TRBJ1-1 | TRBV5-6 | ASSLRQVTEAF
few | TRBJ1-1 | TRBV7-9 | ASSPSGGSTEAF
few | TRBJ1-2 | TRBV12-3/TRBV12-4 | ASGTGIYGYT
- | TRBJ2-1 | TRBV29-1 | SQRRLAGGEQF
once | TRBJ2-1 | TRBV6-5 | ASTPSGRGYNEQF
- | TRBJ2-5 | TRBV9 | ASSEGSGQTFQTQY
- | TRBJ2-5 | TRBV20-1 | SARDARTQY
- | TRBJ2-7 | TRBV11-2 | ASSFRGGYEQY
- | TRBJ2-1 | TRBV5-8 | ASSFYPGQGYNEQF
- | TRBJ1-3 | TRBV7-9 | ASSEAAGTRGNTIY
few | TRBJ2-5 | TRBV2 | ASSEEGLAGQETQY
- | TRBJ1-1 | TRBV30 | AWSPGTGNTEAF
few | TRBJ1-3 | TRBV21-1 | ASSSISGTGGRNTIY
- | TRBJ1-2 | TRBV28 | ASSLGRDRVLRNYGYT
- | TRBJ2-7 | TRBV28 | ASAQGETRNEQY
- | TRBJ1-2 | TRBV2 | ASNLRLSGYT
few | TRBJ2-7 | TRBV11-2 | ASDGWSYEQY
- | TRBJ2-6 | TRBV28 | ASSLDRPSGANVLT
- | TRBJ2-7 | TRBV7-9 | ASSPTSGSREQY
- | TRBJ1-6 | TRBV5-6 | ASSQRQTYNSPLH
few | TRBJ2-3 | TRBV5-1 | ASSLTRYTDTQY
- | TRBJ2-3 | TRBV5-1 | ASSTLGLAPPDTQY
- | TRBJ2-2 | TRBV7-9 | ASIPTGISGELF
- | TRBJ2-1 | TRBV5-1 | ASSHFGRGELYNEQF
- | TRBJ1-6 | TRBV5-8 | ASSLELNSPLH
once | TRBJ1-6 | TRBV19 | ASSGRVSHYSPLH
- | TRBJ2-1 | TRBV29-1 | SVEEGTGGFYNEQF
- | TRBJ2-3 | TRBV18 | ASSGREATSDTQY
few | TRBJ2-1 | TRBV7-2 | ASSLAGLAGQNEQF
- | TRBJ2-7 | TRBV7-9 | ASSLGAVGGRTGHEQY
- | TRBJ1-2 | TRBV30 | AANQGGYGYT
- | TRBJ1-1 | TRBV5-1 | ASRIAGQSMNTEAF
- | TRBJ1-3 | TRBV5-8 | ASSPRTGKRSNTIY
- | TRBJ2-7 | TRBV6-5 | ASSSPTRGTYEQY
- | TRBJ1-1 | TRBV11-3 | ASSSTGYSEAF
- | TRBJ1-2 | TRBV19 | ASSIGGAGYGYT
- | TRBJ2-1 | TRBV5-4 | ASSPAGPPGNEQF
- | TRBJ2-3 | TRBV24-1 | ATSQTSGDTQY
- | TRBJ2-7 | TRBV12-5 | ASGSSGTAGEQY
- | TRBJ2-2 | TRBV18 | ASSPPGQGITGELF